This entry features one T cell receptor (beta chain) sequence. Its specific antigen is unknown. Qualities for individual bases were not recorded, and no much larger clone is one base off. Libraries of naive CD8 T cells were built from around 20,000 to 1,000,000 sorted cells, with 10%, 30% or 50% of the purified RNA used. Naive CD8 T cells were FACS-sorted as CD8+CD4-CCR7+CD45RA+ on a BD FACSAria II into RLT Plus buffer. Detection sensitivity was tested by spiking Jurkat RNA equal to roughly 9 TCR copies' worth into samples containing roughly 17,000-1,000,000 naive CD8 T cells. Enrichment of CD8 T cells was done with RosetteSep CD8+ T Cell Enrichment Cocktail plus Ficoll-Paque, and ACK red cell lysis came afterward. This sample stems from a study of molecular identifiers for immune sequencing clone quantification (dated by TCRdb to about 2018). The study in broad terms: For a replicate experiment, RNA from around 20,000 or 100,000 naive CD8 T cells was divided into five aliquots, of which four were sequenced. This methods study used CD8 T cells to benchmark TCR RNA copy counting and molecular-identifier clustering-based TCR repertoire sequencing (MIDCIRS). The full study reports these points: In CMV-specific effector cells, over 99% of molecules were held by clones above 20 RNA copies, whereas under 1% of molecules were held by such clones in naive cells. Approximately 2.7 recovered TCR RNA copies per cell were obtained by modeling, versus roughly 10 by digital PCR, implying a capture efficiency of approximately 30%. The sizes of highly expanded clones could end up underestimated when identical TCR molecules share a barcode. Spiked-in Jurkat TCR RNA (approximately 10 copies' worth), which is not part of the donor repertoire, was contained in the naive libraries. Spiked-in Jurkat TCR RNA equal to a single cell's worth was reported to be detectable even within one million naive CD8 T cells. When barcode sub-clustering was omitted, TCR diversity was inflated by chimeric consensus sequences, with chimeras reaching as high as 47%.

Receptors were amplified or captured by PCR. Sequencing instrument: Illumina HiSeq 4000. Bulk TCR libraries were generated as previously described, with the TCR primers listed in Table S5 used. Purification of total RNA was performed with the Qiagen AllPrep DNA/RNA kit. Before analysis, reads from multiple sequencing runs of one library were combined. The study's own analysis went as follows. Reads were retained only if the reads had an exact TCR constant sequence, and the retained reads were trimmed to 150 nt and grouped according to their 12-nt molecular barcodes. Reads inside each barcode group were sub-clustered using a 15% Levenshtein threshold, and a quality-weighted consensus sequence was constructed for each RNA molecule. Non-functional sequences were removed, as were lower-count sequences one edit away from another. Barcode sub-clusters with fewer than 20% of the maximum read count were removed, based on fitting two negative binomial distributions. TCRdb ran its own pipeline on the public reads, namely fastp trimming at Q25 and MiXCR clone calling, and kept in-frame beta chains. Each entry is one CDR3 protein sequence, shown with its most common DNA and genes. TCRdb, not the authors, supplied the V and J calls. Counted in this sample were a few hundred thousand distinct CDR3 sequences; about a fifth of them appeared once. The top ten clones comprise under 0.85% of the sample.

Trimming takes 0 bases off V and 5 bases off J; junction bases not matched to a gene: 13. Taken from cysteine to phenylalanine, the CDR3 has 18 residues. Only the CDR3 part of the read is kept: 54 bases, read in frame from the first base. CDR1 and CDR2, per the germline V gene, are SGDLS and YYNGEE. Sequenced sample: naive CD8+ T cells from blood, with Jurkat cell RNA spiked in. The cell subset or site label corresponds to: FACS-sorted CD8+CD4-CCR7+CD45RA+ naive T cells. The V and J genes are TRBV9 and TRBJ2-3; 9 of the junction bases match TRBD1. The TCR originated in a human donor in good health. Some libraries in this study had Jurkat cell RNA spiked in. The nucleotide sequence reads TGTGCCAGCAGCGTAGAAGGGGGAACAGGGGGCGGTGGAGATACGCAGTATTTT. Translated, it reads CASSVEGGTGGGGDTQYF.